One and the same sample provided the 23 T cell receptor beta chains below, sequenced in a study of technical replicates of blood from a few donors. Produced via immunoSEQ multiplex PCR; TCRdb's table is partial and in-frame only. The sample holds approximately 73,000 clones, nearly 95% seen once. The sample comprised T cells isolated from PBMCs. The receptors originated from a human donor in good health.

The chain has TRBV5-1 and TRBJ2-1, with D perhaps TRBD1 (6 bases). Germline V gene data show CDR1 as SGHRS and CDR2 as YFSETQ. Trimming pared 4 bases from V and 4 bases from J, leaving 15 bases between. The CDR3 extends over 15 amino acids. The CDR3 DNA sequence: TGCGCCAGCAGCCCCCAGGGGCTAGGGTACAATGAGCAGTTCTTC. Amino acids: CASSPQGLGYNEQFF.

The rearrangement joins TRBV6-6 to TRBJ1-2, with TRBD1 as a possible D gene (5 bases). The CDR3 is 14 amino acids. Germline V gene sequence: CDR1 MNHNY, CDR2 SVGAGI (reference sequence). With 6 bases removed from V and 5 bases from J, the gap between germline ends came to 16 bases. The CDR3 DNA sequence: TGTGCCAGCAGCCCAGACACGGACACATATGGCTACACCTTC. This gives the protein CASSPDTDTYGYTF.

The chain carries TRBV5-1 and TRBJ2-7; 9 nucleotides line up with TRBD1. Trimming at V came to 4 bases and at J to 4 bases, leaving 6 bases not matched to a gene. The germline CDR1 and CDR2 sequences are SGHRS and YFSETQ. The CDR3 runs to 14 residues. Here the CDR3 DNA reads TGCGCCAGCAGCACTCAGACAGGGGGGTACGAGCAGTACTTC. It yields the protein CASSTQTGGYEQYF.

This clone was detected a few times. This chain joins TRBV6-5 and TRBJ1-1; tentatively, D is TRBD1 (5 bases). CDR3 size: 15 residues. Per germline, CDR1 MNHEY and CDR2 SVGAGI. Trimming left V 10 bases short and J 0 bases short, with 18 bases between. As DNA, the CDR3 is TGTGCCACCAACGGAGGGGTCTACATGAACACTGAAGCTTTCTTT. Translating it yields CATNGGVYMNTEAFF.

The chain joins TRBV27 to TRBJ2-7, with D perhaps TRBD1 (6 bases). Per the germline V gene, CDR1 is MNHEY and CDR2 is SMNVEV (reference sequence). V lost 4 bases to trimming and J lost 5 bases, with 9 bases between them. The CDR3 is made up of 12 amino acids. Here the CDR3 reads CASSSTGNEQYF. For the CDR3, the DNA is TGTGCCAGCAGTTCCACAGGGAACGAGCAGTACTTC.

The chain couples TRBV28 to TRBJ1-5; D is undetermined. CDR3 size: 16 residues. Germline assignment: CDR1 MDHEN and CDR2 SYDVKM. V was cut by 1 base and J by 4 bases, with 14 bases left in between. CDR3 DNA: TGTGCCAGCAGTTTATCGGTACTCCTGAAAAATCAGCCCCAGCATTTT. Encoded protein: CASSLSVLLKNQPQHF. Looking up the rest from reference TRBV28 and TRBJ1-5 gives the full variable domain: DVKVTQSSRYLVKRTGEKVFLECVQDMDHENMFWYRQDPGLGLRLIYFSYDVKMKEKGDIPEGYSVSREKKERFSLILESASTNQTSMYLCASSLSVLLKNQPQHFGDGTRLSIL.

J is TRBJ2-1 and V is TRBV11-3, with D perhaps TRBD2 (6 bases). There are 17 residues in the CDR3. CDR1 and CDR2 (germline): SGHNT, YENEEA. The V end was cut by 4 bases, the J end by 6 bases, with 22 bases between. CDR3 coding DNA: TGTGCCAGCAGCTACCGGGACTTATCGATTCAGGGCAATGAGCAGTTCTTC. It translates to CASSYRDLSIQGNEQFF.

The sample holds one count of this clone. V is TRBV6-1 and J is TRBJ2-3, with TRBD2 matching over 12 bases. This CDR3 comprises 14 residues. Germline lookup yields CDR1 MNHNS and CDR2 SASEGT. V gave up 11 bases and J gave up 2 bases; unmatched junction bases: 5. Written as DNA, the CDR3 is TGTGCCTGCGGACTAGCGGGAACCACAGATACGCAGTATTTT. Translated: CACGLAGTTDTQYF.

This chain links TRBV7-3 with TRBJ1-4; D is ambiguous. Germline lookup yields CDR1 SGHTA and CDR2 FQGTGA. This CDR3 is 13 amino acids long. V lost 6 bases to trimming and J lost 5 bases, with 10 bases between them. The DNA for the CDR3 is TGTGCCAGCAGTCAAGGAGAAAATGAAAAACTGTTTTTT. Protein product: CASSQGENEKLFF.

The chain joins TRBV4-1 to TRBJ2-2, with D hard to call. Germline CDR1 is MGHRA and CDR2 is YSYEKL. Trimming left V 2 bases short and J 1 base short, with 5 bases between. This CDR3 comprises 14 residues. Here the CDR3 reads CASSQSRNTGELFF. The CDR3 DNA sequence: TGCGCCAGCAGCCAATCTCGGAACACCGGGGAGCTGTTTTTT.

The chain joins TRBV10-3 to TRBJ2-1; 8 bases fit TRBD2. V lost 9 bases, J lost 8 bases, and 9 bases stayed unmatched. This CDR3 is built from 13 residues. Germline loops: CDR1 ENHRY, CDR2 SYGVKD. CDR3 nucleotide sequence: TGTGCCATTTCTAGCGGGCCCCTCGATGAGCAGTTCTTC. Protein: CAISSGPLDEQFF.

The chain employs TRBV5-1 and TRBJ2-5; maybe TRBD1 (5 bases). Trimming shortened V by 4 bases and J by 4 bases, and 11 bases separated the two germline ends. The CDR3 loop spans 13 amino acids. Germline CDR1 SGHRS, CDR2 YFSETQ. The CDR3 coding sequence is TGCGCCAGCAGCGACGGACACGGAGAGACCCAGTACTTC. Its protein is CASSDGHGETQYF.

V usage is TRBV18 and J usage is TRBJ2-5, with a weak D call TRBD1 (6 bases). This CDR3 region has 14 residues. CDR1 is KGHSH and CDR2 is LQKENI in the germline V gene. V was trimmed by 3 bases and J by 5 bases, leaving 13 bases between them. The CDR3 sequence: CASSPSRGPETQYF. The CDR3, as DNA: TGTGCCAGCTCACCCTCCAGGGGTCCTGAGACCCAGTACTTC.

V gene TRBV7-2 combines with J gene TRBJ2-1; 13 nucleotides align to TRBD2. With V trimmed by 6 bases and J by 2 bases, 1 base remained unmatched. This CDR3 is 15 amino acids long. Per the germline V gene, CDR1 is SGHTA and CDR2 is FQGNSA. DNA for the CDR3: TGTGCCAGCAGAACTAGCGGGAGGGCCTACAATGAGCAGTTCTTC. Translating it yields CASRTSGRAYNEQFF.

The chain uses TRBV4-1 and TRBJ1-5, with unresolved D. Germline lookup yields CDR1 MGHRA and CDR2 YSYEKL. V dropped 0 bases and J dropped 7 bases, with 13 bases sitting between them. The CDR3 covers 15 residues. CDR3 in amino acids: CASSQDFPGQQPQHF. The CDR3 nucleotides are TGCGCCAGCAGCCAAGATTTTCCGGGTCAGCAGCCCCAGCATTTT.

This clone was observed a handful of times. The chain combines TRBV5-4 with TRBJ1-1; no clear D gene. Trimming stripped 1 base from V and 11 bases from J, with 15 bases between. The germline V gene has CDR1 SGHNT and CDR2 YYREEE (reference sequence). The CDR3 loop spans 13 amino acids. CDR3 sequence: CASSLPGEVSAFF. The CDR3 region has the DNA TGTGCCAGCAGCTTGCCAGGCGAAGTTTCGGCTTTCTTT.

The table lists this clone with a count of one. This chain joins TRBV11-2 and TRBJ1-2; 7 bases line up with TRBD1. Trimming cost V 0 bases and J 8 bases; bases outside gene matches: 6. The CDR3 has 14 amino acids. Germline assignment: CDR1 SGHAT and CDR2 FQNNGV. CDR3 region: CASSLDSGGRGYTF. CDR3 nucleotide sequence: TGTGCCAGCAGCTTAGATTCAGGGGGTCGGGGCTACACCTTC.

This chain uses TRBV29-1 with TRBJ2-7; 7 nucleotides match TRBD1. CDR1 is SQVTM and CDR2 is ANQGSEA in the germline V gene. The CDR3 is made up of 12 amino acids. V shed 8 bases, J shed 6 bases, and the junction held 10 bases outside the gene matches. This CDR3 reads CSSGERGREQYF. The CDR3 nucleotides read TGCAGCTCCGGGGAGAGGGGGCGCGAGCAGTACTTC.

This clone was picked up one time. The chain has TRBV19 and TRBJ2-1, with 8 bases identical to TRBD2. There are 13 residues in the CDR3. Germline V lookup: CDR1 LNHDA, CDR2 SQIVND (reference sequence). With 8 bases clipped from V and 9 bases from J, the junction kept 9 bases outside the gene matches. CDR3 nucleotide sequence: TGTGCCAGTCAAAAGGAGCGGGAGTTTGAGCAGTTCTTC. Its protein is CASQKEREFEQFF. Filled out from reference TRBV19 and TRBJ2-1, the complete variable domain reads DGGITQSPKYLFRKEGQNVTLSCEQNLNHDAMYWYRQDPGQGLRLIYYSQIVNDFQKGDIAEGYSVSREKKESFPLTVTSAQKNPTAFYLCASQKEREFEQFFGPGTRLTVL.

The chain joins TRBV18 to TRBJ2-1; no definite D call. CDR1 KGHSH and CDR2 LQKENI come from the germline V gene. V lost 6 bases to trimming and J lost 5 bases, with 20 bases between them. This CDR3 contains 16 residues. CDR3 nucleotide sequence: TGTGCCAGCTCCCCGCCGTTGAGAGAGCTAAACAATGAGCAGTTCTTC. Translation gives CASSPPLRELNNEQFF.

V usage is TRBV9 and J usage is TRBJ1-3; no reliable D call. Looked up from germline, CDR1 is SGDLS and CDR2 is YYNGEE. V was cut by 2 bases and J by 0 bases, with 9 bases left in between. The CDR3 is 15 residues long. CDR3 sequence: CASSVSGVSGNTIYF. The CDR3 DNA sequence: TGTGCCAGCAGCGTTTCCGGGGTCTCTGGAAACACCATATATTTT.

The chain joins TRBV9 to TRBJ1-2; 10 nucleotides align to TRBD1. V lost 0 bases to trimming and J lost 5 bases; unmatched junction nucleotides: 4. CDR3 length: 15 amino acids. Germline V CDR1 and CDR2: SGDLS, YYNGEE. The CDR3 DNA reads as TGTGCCAGCAGCGTAGGGACAGGGGGGGAATATGGCTACACCTTC. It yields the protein CASSVGTGGEYGYTF.

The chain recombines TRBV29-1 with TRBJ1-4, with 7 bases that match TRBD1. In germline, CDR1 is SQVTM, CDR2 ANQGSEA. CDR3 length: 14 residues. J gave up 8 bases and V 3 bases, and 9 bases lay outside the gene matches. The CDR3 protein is CSVDMSRGDEKLFF. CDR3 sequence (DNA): TGCAGCGTTGATATGAGCAGGGGGGACGAAAAACTGTTTTTT.